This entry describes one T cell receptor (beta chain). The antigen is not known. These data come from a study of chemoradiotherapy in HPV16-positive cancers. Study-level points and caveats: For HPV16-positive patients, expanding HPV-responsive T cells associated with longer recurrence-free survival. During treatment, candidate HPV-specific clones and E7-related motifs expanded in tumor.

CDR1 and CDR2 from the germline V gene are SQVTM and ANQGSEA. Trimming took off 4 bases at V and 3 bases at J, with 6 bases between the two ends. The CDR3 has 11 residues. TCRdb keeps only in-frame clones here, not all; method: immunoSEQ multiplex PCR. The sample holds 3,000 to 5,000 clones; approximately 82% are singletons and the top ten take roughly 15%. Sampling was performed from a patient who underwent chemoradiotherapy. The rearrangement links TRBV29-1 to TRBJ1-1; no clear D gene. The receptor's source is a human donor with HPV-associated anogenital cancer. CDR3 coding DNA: TGCAGCGTTGGCGCTGACACTGAAGCTTTCTTT. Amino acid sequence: CSVGADTEAFF.